Shown below are 2 T cell receptor beta chains from a single sample sequenced in a study of T cells in Graves' hyperthyroidism and ophthalmopathy. It was RNA transcripts that yielded the amplified TCR beta CDR3 regions. Researchers ran a first-round RT-PCR on the TCR CDR3 using the HTBI primer set. MiXCR, run by TCRdb on the multiplex PCR reads, gives a single entry per CDR3 protein. Counted here are 300,000 to 450,000 distinct CDR3 sequences, roughly 25% occurring once; the ten biggest clones make up about 73%. Sequencing was performed on blood. Receptor source: a man aged 50 to 59 with Graves' hyperthyroidism.

The chain employs TRBV11-3 and TRBJ2-3; D may match TRBD1 or TRBD2 (6 bases each). CDR3 length: 15 residues. CDR1 is SGHNT and CDR2 is YENEEA in the germline V gene. Trimming took 7 bases from V and 5 from J, leaving 19 bases between them. The CDR3 DNA reads TGTGCCAGCACCCGAGGGGGAGGTCGCAGAGATACGCAGTATTTT. It translates to CASTRGGGRRDTQYF. Filled out from reference TRBV11-3 and TRBJ2-3, the complete variable domain reads EAGVVQSPRYKIIEKKQPVAFWCNPISGHNTLYWYLQNLGQGPELLIRYENEEAVDDSQLPKDRFSAERLKGVDSTLKIQPAELGDSAVYLCASTRGGGRRDTQYFGPGTRLTVL.

The chain recombines TRBV6-2 or TRBV6-3 with TRBJ2-7, with 11 bases matching TRBD2. Germline CDR1 reads MNHEY; CDR2 reads SVGEGT. J lost 7 bases, V lost 6 bases, and 5 bases had no gene match. The CDR3 length is 13 residues. CDR3 in amino acids: CASRTSGTDEQYF. CDR3 coding DNA: TGTGCCAGCAGGACTAGCGGGACTGATGAGCAGTACTTC.